This TCR beta chain stems from a study of blood T cell repertoires in COVID-19. The CDR3 extends over 14 amino acids. Germline V gene sequence: CDR1 KGHSH, CDR2 LQKENI. Deletions cut 4 bases from V and 0 bases from J, with 9 bases between. Data came from immunoSEQ multiplex PCR; TCRdb stores just in-frame clones and leaves some out. The table shows some 320,000 clones, with 90% occurring only once. The sample taken for sequencing was PBMCs or T cells enriched from blood (not recorded which). The TCR comes from a man aged 55 to 70 who had recovered from COVID-19. This rearrangement joins TRBV18 to TRBJ2-5; D perhaps matches TRBD2 (6 bases). CDR3 in amino acids: CASSRSGDQETQYF. The CDR3 DNA is TGTGCCAGCTCACGTTCGGGGGACCAAGAGACCCAGTACTTC.